This entry concerns a single TCR beta chain. Its target is not known. This entry comes from a study of CXCR3-negative and CXCR3-positive naive CD8 T cells. General study points: In CXCR3-positive naive cells, the TRB CDR3s were more hydrophobic than in CXCR3-negative naive cells. Both naive subsets showed comparably high diversity, and memory CD8+ cells showed much lower diversity.

Libraries of TRB cDNA were made by 5' RACE and carried UMIs. After re-calling the 5' RACE reads, TCRdb lists one entry per CDR3 protein, DNA absent. The ten most abundant clones cover 1.5% to 2% of a sample with some 41,000 distinct CDR3 sequences. CDR3 length: 12 residues. Per the germline V gene, CDR1 is LNHDA and CDR2 is SQIVND (reference sequence). V usage is TRBV19 and J usage is TRBJ2-7; the D gene TCRdb calls, TRBD1, cannot be checked with no DNA. This clonotype originated in a human donor in good health. Some clones in this sample may be carry-over from other donors' samples. Sequencing was carried out using naive CXCR3- CD8+ T cells from blood. Sample subset: CD45RO-CCR7+CD27+CD95- naive CD8+ T cells lacking CXCR3 (TNR3-). The CDR3 loop reads CASSGTIYEQYF.